Below are 30 T cell receptor beta chains sequenced from a single sample in a study of shared clonotypes between healthy human individuals. Profiling relied on immunoSEQ multiplex PCR, and the TCRdb table lists in-frame clones only, not all of them. The table lists more than 2 million clones, 85% to 95% of them singletons, with 0.1% to 0.15% in the top ten. The source material was naive CD4+ T cells sorted from blood. Sample subset: CD45RA+ positively selected. The receptors derive from a man between 18 and 35 years old in good health.

Only one count was recorded for this clone. The chain carries TRBV18 and TRBJ1-1; 9 nucleotides match TRBD1. Trimming removed 6 bases from V and 0 bases from J; junction bases left unmatched: 11. CDR3 size: 17 residues. From germline, CDR1 is KGHSH and CDR2 LQKENI. The CDR3 spells CASSQPGTGTVNTEAFF. CDR3 nucleotides: TGTGCCAGCTCCCAGCCCGGGACAGGGACGGTGAACACTGAAGCTTTCTTT.

This chain links TRBV6-5 with TRBJ2-7; 8 nucleotides match TRBD2. Germline CDR1 and CDR2: MNHEY and SVGAGI. V trimming: 3 bases; J trimming: 4 bases; junction bases outside the gene matches: 11. This CDR3 region has 16 residues. The CDR3 DNA reads TGTGCCAGCAGTTATGTCTTGGCGGGAGGTTTGTACGAGCAGTACTTC. Encoded protein: CASSYVLAGGLYEQYF.

CDR3 sequence reads: CASSPTGREQYF. The CDR3 nucleotides read TGTGCCAGCAGCCCGACAGGGCGGGAGCAGTACTTC. This chain joins TRBV7-2 and TRBJ2-7; 7 positions agree with TRBD1. The CDR3 extends over 12 amino acids. V lost 5 bases and J lost 7; bases outside the gene matches: 5. Per germline, CDR1 SGHTA and CDR2 FQGNSA.

V is TRBV18 and J is TRBJ2-3; 7 bases align to TRBD2. V was pared by 3 bases and J by 1 base, with 10 bases of the junction left unmatched. CDR3 length: 17 residues. Germline loops: CDR1 KGHSH, CDR2 LQKENI. CDR3 region: CASSPRGGAGGTDTQYF. CDR3 nucleotides: TGTGCCAGCTCACCGCGCGGCGGCGCGGGGGGCACAGATACGCAGTATTTT. The complete variable domain, with remaining parts taken from reference TRBV18 and TRBJ2-3, reads NAGVMQNPRHLVRRRGQEARLRCSPMKGHSHVYWYRQLPEEGLKFMVYLQKENIIDESGMPKERFSAEFPKEGPSILRIQQVVRGDSAAYFCASSPRGGAGGTDTQYFGPGTRLTVL.

The chain joins TRBV4-2 to TRBJ2-1; 7 positions agree with TRBD2. The germline V gene encodes CDR1 LGHNA and CDR2 YNFKEQ. The CDR3 is 14 residues long. With 2 bases clipped from V and 7 bases from J, the junction kept 5 bases outside the gene matches. The CDR3 DNA follows: TGTGCCAGCAGCCAAATTATGGGGGGGAATGAGCAGTTCTTC. Its translation is CASSQIMGGNEQFF.

This clone was seen just once. J is TRBJ1-3 and V is TRBV5-1; D is possibly TRBD1 (6 bases). CDR1 and CDR2 (germline): SGHRS, YFSETQ. Trimming removed 1 base at V and 1 base at J, with 12 bases between. The CDR3 contains 16 residues. The CDR3 is CASSLNSGASGNTIYF. As DNA, the CDR3 is TGCGCCAGCAGCTTGAACTCAGGGGCGTCTGGAAACACCATATATTTT.

The CDR3 here is CATTPDRGNTEAFF. The CDR3 DNA sequence: TGCGCCACCACTCCCGACAGGGGGAACACTGAAGCTTTCTTT. The chain joins TRBV5-1 to TRBJ1-1; 8 bases are a match to TRBD1. Per the germline V gene, CDR1 is SGHRS and CDR2 is YFSETQ. This CDR3 region has 14 residues. The ends lost 9 bases at V and 1 base at J; junction bases unmatched: 8.

This clone was recorded only once. This sequence joins TRBV10-3 and TRBJ2-3, with TRBD2 identical over 11 bases. The trim removed 10 bases at V and 3 bases at J, leaving 6 bases unmatched. CDR1 ENHRY and CDR2 SYGVKD come from the germline V gene. CDR3 length: 14 amino acids. CDR3 amino acids: CASRLAGFTDTQYF. DNA of the CDR3: TGTGCCAGCAGACTAGCGGGATTTACAGATACGCAGTATTTT.

CDR3 protein: CASSQSLGGGGDEQFF. The CDR3 nucleotides read TGCGCCAGCAGCCAGTCCCTAGGCGGTGGGGGCGATGAGCAGTTCTTC. V is TRBV4-1 and J is TRBJ2-1; D may be TRBD1 (6 bases). Trimming took 3 bases from V and 8 from J, leaving 20 bases between them. In germline, CDR1 is MGHRA, CDR2 YSYEKL. CDR3 length: 16 amino acids.

On this clone itself: This specimen includes other DNA sequences encoding the same CDR3. This sequence joins TRBV10-3 and TRBJ2-1, with TRBD2 identical over 12 bases. The CDR3 spans 16 residues. The germline V gene has CDR1 ENHRY and CDR2 SYGVKD. Trimming removed 3 bases from V and 9 bases from J; junction bases left unmatched: 9. The CDR3 is CAISETPSGRDGEQFF. The CDR3 DNA sequence: TGTGCCATCAGTGAAACACCTAGCGGGAGGGATGGTGAGCAGTTCTTC.

The chain links TRBV10-1 to TRBJ1-6; the D is unclear. The CDR3 has 14 residues. Trimming cost V 3 bases and J 7 bases, with 10 bases left between them. CDR1 is WNHNN and CDR2 is SYGVQD in the germline V gene (reference sequence). In DNA form, the CDR3 reads TGCGCCAGCAGTGAAGATTTAGGGAATTCACCCCTCCACTTT. The encoded protein is CASSEDLGNSPLHF.

This rearrangement joins TRBV6-1 to TRBJ1-6; TRBD1 might be the D (6 bases). Trimming stripped 3 bases from V and 7 bases from J, with 13 bases between. Germline-derived CDR1 and CDR2 are MNHNS and SASEGT. CDR3 length: 15 residues. The CDR3 sequence is CASSDQGSLNSPLHF. In DNA form, the CDR3 reads TGTGCCAGCAGTGATCAGGGGTCCTTAAATTCACCCCTCCACTTT.

This chain links TRBV7-2 with TRBJ2-7, with 11 nucleotides matching TRBD2. This CDR3 spans 17 amino acids. Trimming removed 5 bases from V and 4 bases from J; junction bases left unmatched: 13. Germline CDR1 and CDR2: SGHTA and FQGNSA. The CDR3 bases are TGTGCCAGCAGCCTCGAGGCCGCAGGGACTAGCGGTTACGAGCAGTACTTC. This translates into CASSLEAAGTSGYEQYF.

V usage is TRBV12-1 and J usage is TRBJ1-2; the DNA was not compared with TRBD1, the D call given in the table. TRBV12-1 corresponds to a pseudogene. This CDR3 comprises 16 residues. CDR3 sequence: CASSFVRTGLNYGYTF. DNA for the CDR3: TGTGCCAGCAGCTTTGTGAGGACAGGACTTAACTATGGCTACACCTTC.

The chain uses TRBV10-3 and TRBJ1-1; 9 bases agree with TRBD1. Germline trimming cut 10 bases from V and 8 bases from J; bases unmatched to any gene: 11. Per germline, CDR1 ENHRY and CDR2 SYGVKD. CDR3 length: 13 amino acids. The CDR3 nucleotides read TGTGCCACCGGACAGGGGACGGGCGGGGAAGCTTTCTTT. Translation: CATGQGTGGEAFF.

This chain connects TRBV29-1 to TRBJ2-7; D not resolved. The germline V gene has CDR1 SQVTM and CDR2 ANQGSEA. CDR3 length equals 11 residues. V lost 0 bases and J lost 6, with 6 bases in between. The CDR3 reads CSVEDQGEQYF. CDR3 DNA: TGCAGCGTTGAAGATCAAGGCGAGCAGTACTTC.

The chain combines TRBV19 with TRBJ1-6; no clear D gene. V was clipped by 6 bases and J by 7 bases, with 7 bases between them. There are 12 residues in the CDR3. Germline loops: CDR1 LNHDA, CDR2 SQIVND (reference sequence). The DNA of the CDR3 is TGTGCCAGTAGGGCCCAAAATTCACCCCTCCACTTT. Its protein product is CASRAQNSPLHF.

This clone showed up just once. The chain links TRBV29-1 to TRBJ2-3; TRBD2 matches 8 bases. Looked up from germline, CDR1 is SQVTM and CDR2 is ANQGSEA. V lost 6 bases, J lost 0 bases, and 5 bases stayed unmatched. CDR3 length: 14 amino acids. The CDR3 nucleotides are TGCAGCGTCGGACTAGCAATTAGCACAGATACGCAGTATTTT. It encodes CSVGLAISTDTQYF.

The genes are TRBV5-1 and TRBJ2-5; tentatively, D is TRBD1 or TRBD2 (5 bases each). V shed 4 bases and J shed 5 bases, with 15 bases lying between them. Per the germline V gene, CDR1 is SGHRS and CDR2 is YFSETQ. The CDR3 length is 14 residues. CDR3 sequence (DNA): TGCGCCAGCAGCAGAGGGGCTCCAGGGGAGACCCAGTACTTC. Its protein product is CASSRGAPGETQYF.

This chain uses TRBV6-4 with TRBJ2-7; 8 positions match TRBD2. Germline loops: CDR1 MRHNA, CDR2 SNTAGT. There are 15 residues in the CDR3. V was pared by 5 bases and J by 4 bases, with 10 bases of the junction left unmatched. CDR3 region: CASSPQPGGPYEQYF. The DNA for the CDR3 is TGTGCCAGCAGTCCCCAGCCGGGGGGGCCGTACGAGCAGTACTTC.

J is TRBJ1-2 and V is TRBV5-4, with a possible D match to TRBD1 (6 bases). There are 14 residues in the CDR3. In germline, CDR1 is SGHNT, CDR2 YYREEE (reference sequence). V shed 4 bases and J shed 0 bases, with 10 bases lying between them. The CDR3 bases are TGTGCCAGCAGCCCGGACAGATCTAACTATGGCTACACCTTC. Encoded protein: CASSPDRSNYGYTF.

Details on this clone: This same CDR3 is encoded by further DNA sequences in the sample. This chain uses TRBV28 with TRBJ1-5; D uncertain. The germline V and J ends were trimmed by 6 bases and 6 bases, with 9 bases remaining between them. The CDR3 runs to 12 residues. Germline V gene lookup returns CDR1 MDHEN and CDR2 SYDVKM. CDR3 region: CASRPGGQPQHF. The CDR3 region has the DNA TGTGCCAGCAGGCCGGGTGGTCAGCCCCAGCATTTT.

V and J are TRBV7-6 and TRBJ2-5, with TRBD2 identical over 10 bases. The CDR3 sequence is 15 residues long. The J segment lost 5 bases and the V segment lost 0 bases, leaving 3 bases of the junction unmatched. In germline, CDR1 is SGHVS, CDR2 FNYEAQ. The CDR3 DNA reads as TGTGCCAGCAGCTTAGCCCCTAGCGGGAGTGAGACCCAGTACTTC. Translation gives CASSLAPSGSETQYF.

The chain joins TRBV6-6 to TRBJ2-3; 12 nucleotides align to TRBD2. CDR3 length equals 16 residues. CDR1 is MNHNY, CDR2 SVGAGI, per germline (reference sequence). Trimming cost V 4 bases and J 1 base; bases outside gene matches: 3. CDR3 nucleotides: TGTGCCAGCAGTTCCGGACTAGCGGGGCGCACAGATACGCAGTATTTT. It specifies CASSSGLAGRTDTQYF.

The V gene is TRBV27, the J gene TRBJ2-7; 7 positions match TRBD1. This CDR3 has 15 amino acids. Per the germline V gene, CDR1 is MNHEY and CDR2 is SMNVEV (reference sequence). With 6 bases clipped from V and 4 bases from J, the junction kept 12 bases outside the gene matches. CDR3 sequence (DNA): TGTGCCAGCAGCTCCACTGACAGGGTTCCTTACGAGCAGTACTTC. It is translated as CASSSTDRVPYEQYF.

This clone was observed once. The chain uses TRBV5-4 and TRBJ2-5; D tentatively fits TRBD1 or TRBD2 (5 bases each). The ends were cut back, 4 bases at V and 5 bases at J, with 21 bases in the middle. Germline CDR1 reads SGHNT; CDR2 reads YYREEE (reference sequence). The CDR3 loop spans 16 amino acids. CDR3 region: CASSPRPGRPEETQYF. Written as DNA, the CDR3 is TGTGCCAGCAGCCCCCGCCCGGGACGCCCGGAGGAGACCCAGTACTTC.

In the case of this clone: The sample contains more than one DNA sequence encoding this CDR3. The V and J genes are TRBV5-1 and TRBJ2-3; possibly TRBD2 for D (5 bases). V was clipped by 0 bases and J by 1 base, with 6 bases between them. The CDR3 runs 14 residues. Germline CDR1 and CDR2: SGHRS and YFSETQ. The CDR3 spells CASSLEGGTDTQYF. The CDR3 region has the DNA TGCGCCAGCAGCTTGGAGGGAGGCACAGATACGCAGTATTTT.

This clone was observed once. This chain connects TRBV28 to TRBJ1-1, with 9 bases aligning to TRBD1. The germline CDR1 and CDR2 sequences are MDHEN and SYDVKM. This CDR3 region has 14 residues. With 6 bases clipped from V and 5 bases from J, the junction kept 7 bases outside the gene matches. The CDR3 DNA reads TGTGCCAGCAGCGGACAGGGGTTGAGAACTGAAGCTTTCTTT. Its translation is CASSGQGLRTEAFF.

V and J are TRBV7-6 and TRBJ2-2; TRBD1 or TRBD2 may be the D gene (5 bases each). The germline gives CDR1 SGHVS, CDR2 FNYEAQ. Trimming took off 1 base at V and 6 bases at J, with 12 bases between the two ends. The length of the CDR3 is 15 residues. The CDR3 DNA follows: TGTGCCAGCAGCTTAGGGCAGGGAGAATCCGGGGAGCTGTTTTTT. This encodes CASSLGQGESGELFF.

This clone was observed a single time. The gene calls are TRBV7-9 and TRBJ2-3; D may be TRBD1 or TRBD2 (6 bases each). Germline V gene sequence: CDR1 SEHNR, CDR2 FQNEAQ (reference sequence). Deletions cut 6 bases from V and 4 bases from J, with 14 bases between. The CDR3 is 14 amino acids. DNA for the CDR3: TGTGCCAGCAGATTTACAGGGAGGTCAGATACGCAGTATTTT. Translated, it gives CASRFTGRSDTQYF. Supplemented by reference TRBV7-9 and TRBJ2-3, the full variable domain reads DTGVSQNPRHKITKRGQNVTFRCDPISEHNRLYWYRQTLGQGPEFLTYFQNEAQLEKSRLLSDRFSAERPKGSFSTLEIQRTEQGDSAMYLCASRFTGRSDTQYFGPGTRLTVL.